Included here is one T cell receptor (beta chain) sequence, with context. What it binds is not known. The data are from a study of CD8+ T cells in alopecia areata. Findings and caveats of the study: Scalp specimens additionally yield sequences from normal skin's resident alphabeta T cells.

It was cDNA, reverse transcribed from extracted RNA, that served as the sequencing template. Sequencing was performed with immunoSEQ multiplex PCR; in TCRdb, only in-frame clones are kept and a portion is missing. The sample has around 120,000 clones; roughly 60% are singletons. Documented treatment: oral pan-JAK inhibitor, 5-10 mg twice daily. The CDR3 length is 14 residues. V lost 7 bases and J 5 bases, leaving 12 bases between the germline ends. Per germline, CDR1 LNHDA and CDR2 SQIVND (reference sequence). This TCR was recovered from a human donor with alopecia areata. The sample consisted of CD8+ T cells sorted from blood, taken at week 4, from a patient treated with tofacitinib. This sequence joins TRBV19 and TRBJ1-6; D not certain. CDR3 DNA: TGTGCCAGTAATGCGGGTTCGAATAATTCACCCCTCCACTTT. This encodes CASNAGSNNSPLHF.